These 24 T cell receptor beta chains share one sample of origin, sequenced in a study of shared clonotypes between healthy human individuals. Generated by immunoSEQ multiplex PCR, the TCRdb table keeps only in-frame clones and is missing some. The table includes around 2.3 million clones, around 95% detected once. Input material: naive CD4+ T cells sorted from blood. Regarding subset: CD45RA+ positively selected. Receptors originate from a man between 18 and 29 years old in good health.

This chain joins TRBV6-6 and TRBJ1-6, with TRBD1 as a possible D gene (5 bases). The CDR3 extends over 15 amino acids. Trimming cost V 6 bases and J 3 bases, with 12 bases left between them. The germline gives CDR1 MNHNY, CDR2 SVGAGI (reference sequence). CDR3 coding DNA: TGTGCCAGCAGCCGGGGGAGGGACTATAATTCACCCCTCCACTTT. Translation: CASSRGRDYNSPLHF.

The chain carries TRBV7-2 and TRBJ2-5; 10 bases agree with TRBD2. The CDR3 contains 15 residues. CDR1 SGHTA and CDR2 FQGNSA come from the germline V gene. V was pared by 2 bases and J by 6 bases, with 6 bases of the junction left unmatched. This CDR3 reads CASSLTGAGGKTQYF. In DNA form, the CDR3 reads TGTGCCAGCAGCTTAACGGGAGCGGGAGGGAAGACCCAGTACTTC.

The genes are TRBV11-3 and TRBJ1-2; 9 positions match TRBD1. The junction had 19 bases not matched to a gene; V was cut back by 5 bases and J by 3 bases. The CDR3 extends over 19 amino acids. CDR1 is SGHNT, CDR2 YENEEA, per germline. The CDR3 bases are TGTGCCAGCAGCCCAAGCAGGGGACAGGGACGTTTACAAGACTATGGCTACACCTTC. Amino acids: CASSPSRGQGRLQDYGYTF.

J is TRBJ1-3 and V is TRBV5-4, with 8 bases lining up with TRBD1. The germline V gene has CDR1 SGHNT and CDR2 YYREEE (reference sequence). The CDR3 contains 15 residues. After removal of 4 bases from V and 1 base from J, the junction contained 4 bases not matched to a gene. CDR3 protein: CASSLDRESGNTIYF. The CDR3 bases are TGTGCCAGCAGCCTGGACAGGGAATCTGGAAACACCATATATTTT.

This clone was detected once. CDR3 nucleotides: TGCGCCAGCAGCCAAGATACAGGACTAACGTACAATGAGCAGTTCTTC. Protein: CASSQDTGLTYNEQFF. The chain combines TRBV4-3 with TRBJ2-1, with D possibly being TRBD2 (6 bases). This CDR3 is 16 amino acids long. Trimming stripped 0 bases from V and 4 bases from J, with 13 bases between. Germline lookup yields CDR1 LGHNA and CDR2 YSLEER.

This chain links TRBV10-3 with TRBJ2-1, with D possibly TRBD2 on 6 matching bases. This CDR3 is 13 amino acids long. CDR1 is ENHRY and CDR2 is SYGVKD in the germline V gene. The V end lost 8 bases, the J end lost 10 bases, and 18 bases lay between the germline ends. The CDR3 region has the DNA TGTGCCATCCGGAGGGACTCGCTGGGGGAGCAGTTCTTC. Translating it yields CAIRRDSLGEQFF.

This chain links TRBV7-2 with TRBJ1-4; TRBD1 matches at 8 bases. Germline V gene sequence: CDR1 SGHTA, CDR2 FQGNSA. This CDR3 is built from 17 residues. Trimming at V came to 1 base and at J to 0 bases, leaving 4 bases not matched to a gene. The CDR3 is CASSLGGQAATNEKLFF. In DNA form, the CDR3 reads TGTGCCAGCAGCTTAGGGGGACAGGCTGCAACTAATGAAAAACTGTTTTTT.

Turning to this clone: The same CDR3 is also encoded by other DNA sequences in this sample. The chain uses TRBV5-1 and TRBJ2-2; D unresolved. The CDR3 runs to 14 residues. V lost 0 bases, J lost 3 bases, and 6 bases lay in between. Germline V gene data show CDR1 as SGHRS and CDR2 as YFSETQ. CDR3 protein: CASSLAQYTGELFF. The CDR3 DNA reads TGCGCCAGCAGCTTGGCCCAGTACACCGGGGAGCTGTTTTTT.

The chain joins TRBV27 to TRBJ2-1; 12 nucleotides line up with TRBD2. The length of the CDR3 is 20 residues. Germline V gene sequence: CDR1 MNHEY, CDR2 SMNVEV (reference sequence). The V and J ends lost 4 bases and 5 bases, in that order; junction bases with no gene match: 18. CDR3 nucleotide sequence: TGTGCCAGCAGTTCCCCTCGGGGGTTCGGGACTAGCGGGCCGAACAATGAGCAGTTCTTC. Its protein is CASSSPRGFGTSGPNNEQFF.

The gene calls are TRBV19 and TRBJ1-4; D is perhaps TRBD1 (5 bases). V was cut by 2 bases and J by 4 bases, with 14 bases left in between. CDR3 size: 16 residues. CDR1 and CDR2 (germline): LNHDA, SQIVND (reference sequence). In DNA, the CDR3 is TGTGCCAGTAGTATATTCACGGGGCGCGGTAATGAAAAACTGTTTTTT. Translation: CASSIFTGRGNEKLFF.

The chain has TRBV29-1 and TRBJ2-7; TRBD1 might be the D (6 bases). This CDR3 has 11 residues. Trimming shortened V by 6 bases and J by 4 bases, and 10 bases separated the two germline ends. CDR1 and CDR2 (germline): SQVTM, ANQGSEA. CDR3 residues: CSVRTAYEQYF. CDR3 nucleotide sequence: TGCAGCGTCCGGACAGCTTACGAGCAGTACTTC.

The gene calls are TRBV7-2 and TRBJ2-7; 11 bases map to TRBD1. The ends lost 3 bases at V and 6 bases at J; junction bases unmatched: 10. CDR1 SGHTA and CDR2 FQGNSA come from the germline V gene. This CDR3 has 16 residues. This chain's CDR3 is CASSFRGTGGRGEQYF. CDR3 bases: TGTGCCAGCAGCTTTCGCGGGACAGGGGGTCGGGGCGAGCAGTACTTC.

This chain uses TRBV29-1 with TRBJ2-2, with unresolved D. Germline CDR1 and CDR2: SQVTM and ANQGSEA. The CDR3 loop spans 8 amino acids. CDR3 sequence reads: CRAGELFF. The CDR3 DNA follows: TGCAGGGCCGGGGAGCTGTTTTTT.

The chain joins TRBV27 to TRBJ1-6, with D perhaps matching TRBD1 (6 bases). Trimming shortened V by 1 base and J by 5 bases, and 6 bases separated the two germline ends. The CDR3 length is 14 residues. Looked up from germline, CDR1 is MNHEY and CDR2 is SMNVEV (reference sequence). The CDR3 DNA reads TGTGCCAGCAGTTTATGGACAGATAATTCACCCCTCCACTTT. This sequence encodes CASSLWTDNSPLHF.

The chain joins TRBV28 to TRBJ2-5; tentative D call: TRBD1 (5 bases). Germline V gene lookup returns CDR1 MDHEN and CDR2 SYDVKM. CDR3 length: 14 residues. Between the trimmed V and J ends, which lost 6 bases and 2 bases, there was a span of 13 bases. CDR3 in amino acids: CASRPTGPQETQYF. In DNA form, the CDR3 reads TGTGCCAGCAGACCTACAGGTCCGCAAGAGACCCAGTACTTC.

The rearrangement links TRBV5-1 to TRBJ1-3; TRBD1 is a possible D gene (6 bases). V was pared by 0 bases and J by 1 base, with 17 bases between. The CDR3 spans 18 residues. CDR1 is SGHRS and CDR2 is YFSETQ in the germline V gene. Written as DNA, the CDR3 is TGCGCCAGCAGCTTGGGTTCGACAGGACGTAGGTCTGGAAACACCATATATTTT. Protein: CASSLGSTGRRSGNTIYF.

The CDR3 reads CAIKPDRLVDTQYF. CDR3 coding DNA: TGTGCCATAAAACCGGACAGACTGGTAGATACGCAGTATTTT. V and J are TRBV10-3 and TRBJ2-3; possibly TRBD1 for D (6 bases). V gave up 9 bases and J gave up 5 bases, with 18 bases separating them. Germline-derived CDR1 and CDR2 are ENHRY and SYGVKD. This CDR3 has 14 amino acids.

In its sample, this clone was seen once. The J gene is TRBJ1-6, the V gene TRBV14; D unresolved. Germline V lookup: CDR1 SGHDN, CDR2 FVKESK. CDR3 size: 15 residues. Trimming removed 0 bases from V and 9 bases from J, with 12 bases in between. The chain's CDR3 is CASSQDWGTGSPLHF. The CDR3 DNA is TGTGCCAGCAGCCAAGATTGGGGTACCGGTTCACCCCTCCACTTT.

This chain connects TRBV19 to TRBJ1-1, with D possibly being TRBD1 (5 bases). This CDR3 is built from 12 residues. V lost 10 bases and J 3 bases, leaving 12 bases between the germline ends. Looked up from germline, CDR1 is LNHDA and CDR2 is SQIVND (reference sequence). CDR3 nucleotide sequence: TGTGCCACCGGGACTAGGGACACTGAAGCTTTCTTT. Residues: CATGTRDTEAFF.

The chain combines TRBV2 with TRBJ2-5; D tentatively reads TRBD1 or TRBD2 (5 bases each). This CDR3 has 12 residues. Germline values: CDR1 SNHLY, CDR2 FYNNEI. The V and J ends lost 4 bases and 7 bases respectively, with 10 bases between them. The CDR3 sequence is CASSGGMRTQYF. The CDR3 coding sequence is TGTGCCAGCAGTGGGGGGATGAGGACCCAGTACTTC.

Turning to this clone: Other DNA sequences in the same sample also yield this CDR3. The chain employs TRBV7-3 and TRBJ2-2; 10 nucleotides line up with TRBD1. This CDR3 comprises 15 residues. V lost 5 bases and J lost 2; bases outside the gene matches: 2. CDR1 and CDR2 (germline): SGHTA, FQGTGA. The chain's CDR3 is CASSLTGGNTGELFF. The CDR3, as DNA: TGTGCCAGCAGCCTGACAGGGGGCAACACCGGGGAGCTGTTTTTT.

About this clone: Different DNA sequences within this sample yield the same CDR3. CDR3 sequence (DNA): TGTGCCAGCAGCCTAGGACAGCAAGAGACCCAGTACTTC. Translation: CASSLGQQETQYF. The chain couples TRBV5-6 to TRBJ2-5; possible D gene TRBD1, 6 bases. The CDR3 is 13 amino acids. Germline V CDR1 and CDR2: SGHDT, YYEEEE. Deletions cut 4 bases from V and 2 bases from J, with 9 bases between.

The chain recombines TRBV23-1 with TRBJ2-7; 7 bases map to TRBD1. TRBV23-1 counts as an open reading frame of uncertain function. The trim removed 6 bases at V and 2 bases at J, leaving 7 bases unmatched. The CDR3 spans 14 residues. The CDR3 sequence is CASSEGTAPYEQYF. Here the CDR3 DNA reads TGCGCCAGCAGCGAAGGGACAGCACCCTACGAGCAGTACTTC.

Worth noting for this clone: The same CDR3 can be traced to other DNA sequences in this sample. V usage is TRBV5-1 and J usage is TRBJ1-4; TRBD1 matches at 8 bases. This CDR3 has 14 amino acids. With 1 base clipped from V and 7 bases from J, the junction kept 3 bases outside the gene matches. The germline gives CDR1 SGHRS, CDR2 YFSETQ. CDR3 coding DNA: TGCGCCAGCAGCTTGACAGGGGGTAGTGAAAAACTGTTTTTT. It translates to CASSLTGGSEKLFF.